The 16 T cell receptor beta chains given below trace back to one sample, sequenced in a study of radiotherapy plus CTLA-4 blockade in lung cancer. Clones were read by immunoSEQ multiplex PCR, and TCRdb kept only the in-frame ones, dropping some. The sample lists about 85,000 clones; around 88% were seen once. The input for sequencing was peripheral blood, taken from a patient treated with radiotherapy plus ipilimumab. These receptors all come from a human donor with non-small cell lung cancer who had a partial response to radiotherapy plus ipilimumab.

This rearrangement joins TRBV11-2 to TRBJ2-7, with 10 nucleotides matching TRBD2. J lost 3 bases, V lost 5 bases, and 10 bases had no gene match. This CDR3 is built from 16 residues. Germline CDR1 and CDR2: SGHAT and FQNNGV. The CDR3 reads CASSGRASGGNYEQYF. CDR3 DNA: TGTGCCAGCAGCGGGAGGGCTAGCGGGGGAAACTACGAGCAGTACTTC.

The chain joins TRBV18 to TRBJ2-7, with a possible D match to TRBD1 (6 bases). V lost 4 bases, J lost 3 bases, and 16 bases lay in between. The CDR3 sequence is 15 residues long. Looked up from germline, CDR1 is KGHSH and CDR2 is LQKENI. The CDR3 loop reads CASSLRPTGYYEQYF. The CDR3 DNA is TGTGCCAGCTCACTCCGGCCAACAGGGTACTACGAGCAGTACTTC.

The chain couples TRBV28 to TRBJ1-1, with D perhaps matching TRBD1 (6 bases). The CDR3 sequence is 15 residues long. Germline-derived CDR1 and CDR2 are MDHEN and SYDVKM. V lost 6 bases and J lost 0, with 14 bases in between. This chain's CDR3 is CASSGGASMNTEAFF. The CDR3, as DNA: TGTGCCAGCAGCGGGGGGGCATCCATGAACACTGAAGCTTTCTTT.

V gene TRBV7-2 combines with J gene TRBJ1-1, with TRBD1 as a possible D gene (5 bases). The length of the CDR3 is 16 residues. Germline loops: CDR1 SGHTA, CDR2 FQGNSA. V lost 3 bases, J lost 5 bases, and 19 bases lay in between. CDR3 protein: CASSFEGTAGGTEAFF. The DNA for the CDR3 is TGTGCCAGCAGCTTCGAAGGGACGGCCGGAGGGACTGAAGCTTTCTTT.

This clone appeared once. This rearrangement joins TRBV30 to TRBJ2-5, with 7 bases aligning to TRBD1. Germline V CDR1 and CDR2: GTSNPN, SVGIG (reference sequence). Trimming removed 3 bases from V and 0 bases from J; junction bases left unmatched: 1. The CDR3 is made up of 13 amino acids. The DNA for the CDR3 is TGTGCCTGGAGCGGGACAGACCAAGAGACCCAGTACTTC. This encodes CAWSGTDQETQYF.

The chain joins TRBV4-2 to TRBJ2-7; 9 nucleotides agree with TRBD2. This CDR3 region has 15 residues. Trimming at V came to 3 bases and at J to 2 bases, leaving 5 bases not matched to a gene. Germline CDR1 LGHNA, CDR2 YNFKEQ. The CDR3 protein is CASSQTSGYPYEQYV. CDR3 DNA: TGTGCCAGCAGCCAGACTAGCGGATACCCCTACGAGCAGTACGTC.

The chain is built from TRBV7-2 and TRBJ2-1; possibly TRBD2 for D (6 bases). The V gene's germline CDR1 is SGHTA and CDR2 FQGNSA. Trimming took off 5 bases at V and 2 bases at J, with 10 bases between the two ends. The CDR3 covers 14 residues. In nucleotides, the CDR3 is TGTGCCAGCAGCCCCTCGGGGGCCTACAATGAGCAGTTCTTC. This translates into CASSPSGAYNEQFF.

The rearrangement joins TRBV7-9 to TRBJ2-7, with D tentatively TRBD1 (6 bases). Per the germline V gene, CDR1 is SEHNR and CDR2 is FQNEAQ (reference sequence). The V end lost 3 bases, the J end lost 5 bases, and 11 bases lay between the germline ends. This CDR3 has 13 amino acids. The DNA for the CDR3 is TGTGCCAGCAGCTTTACACAGGGAGACGAGCAGTACGTC. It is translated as CASSFTQGDEQYV.

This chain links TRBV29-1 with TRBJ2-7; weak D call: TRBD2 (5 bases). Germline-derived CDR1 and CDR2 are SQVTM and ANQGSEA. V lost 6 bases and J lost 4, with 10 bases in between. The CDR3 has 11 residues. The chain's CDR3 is CSVGEGYEQYV. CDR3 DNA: TGCAGCGTCGGGGAAGGTTACGAGCAGTACGTC.

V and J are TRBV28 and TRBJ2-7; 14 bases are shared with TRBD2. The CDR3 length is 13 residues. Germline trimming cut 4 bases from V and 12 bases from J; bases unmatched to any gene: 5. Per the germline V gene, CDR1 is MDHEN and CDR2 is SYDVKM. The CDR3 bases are TGTGCCAGCAGTTATGGGACTAGCGGGAGACCGTACGTC. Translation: CASSYGTSGRPYV.

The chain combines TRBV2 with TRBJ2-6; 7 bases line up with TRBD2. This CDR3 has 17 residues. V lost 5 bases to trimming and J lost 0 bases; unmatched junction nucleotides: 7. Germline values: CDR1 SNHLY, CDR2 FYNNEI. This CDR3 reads CASSWEGLNSGANVLTF. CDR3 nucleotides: TGTGCCAGCAGTTGGGAGGGGCTCAACTCTGGGGCCAACGTCCTGACTTTC.

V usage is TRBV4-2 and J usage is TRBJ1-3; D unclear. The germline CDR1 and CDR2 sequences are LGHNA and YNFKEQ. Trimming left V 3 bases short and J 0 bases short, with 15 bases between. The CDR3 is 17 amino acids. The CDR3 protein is CASSQIVVPSSGNTIYF. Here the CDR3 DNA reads TGTGCCAGCAGCCAGATCGTCGTTCCGAGCTCTGGAAACACCATATATTTT.

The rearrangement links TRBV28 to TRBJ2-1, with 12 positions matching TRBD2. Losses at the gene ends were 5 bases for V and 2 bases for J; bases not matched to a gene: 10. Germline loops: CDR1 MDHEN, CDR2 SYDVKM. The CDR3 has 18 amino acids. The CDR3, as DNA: TGTGCCAGCAGTCGGGAGACTAGCGGGAGCCACACCTACAATGAGCAGTTCTTC. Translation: CASSRETSGSHTYNEQFF.

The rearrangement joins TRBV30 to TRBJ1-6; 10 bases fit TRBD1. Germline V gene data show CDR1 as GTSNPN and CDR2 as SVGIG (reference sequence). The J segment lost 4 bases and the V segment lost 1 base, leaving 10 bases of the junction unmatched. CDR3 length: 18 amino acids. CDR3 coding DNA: TGTGCCTGGAGTGCAATAAGGACAGGGGGTTCATATAATTCACCCCTCCACTTT. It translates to CAWSAIRTGGSYNSPLHF.

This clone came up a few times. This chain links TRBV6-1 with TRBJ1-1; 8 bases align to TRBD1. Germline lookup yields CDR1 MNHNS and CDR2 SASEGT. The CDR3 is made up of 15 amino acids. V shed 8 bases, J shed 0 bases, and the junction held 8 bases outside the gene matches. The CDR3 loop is CASRRDRKMNTEAFF. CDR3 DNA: TGTGCCAGCCGCCGGGACAGGAAGATGAACACTGAAGCTTTCTTT.

This CDR3 reads CASSFPPGDIQYF. The DNA of the CDR3 is TGTGCCAGCAGTTTTCCCCCGGGGGACATTCAGTACTTC. This chain joins TRBV28 and TRBJ2-4; tentatively, D is TRBD2 (6 bases). The germline CDR1 and CDR2 sequences are MDHEN and SYDVKM. The V end lost 3 bases, the J end lost 8 bases, and 11 bases lay between the germline ends. CDR3 length: 13 amino acids.